The clone carrying this TCR beta chain was recorded at least ten times. Its antigen is not identified. A much larger clone sits a single nucleotide away, making a read error possible. In the same sample, other DNA sequences code for this CDR3. Before thyroid surgery, none of the patients had received any treatment. Germline-derived CDR1 and CDR2 are MDHEN and SYDVKM. This CDR3 has 12 amino acids. The data derive from a study of metastatic and nonmetastatic thyroid tumors. On the study more broadly: Repertoire comparison spanned blood and tumor or nodule tissue of malignant and benign thyroid patients.

Authors' methods: The authors used CDR3 differences across clinicopathological groups to build a distant-metastasis classifier for papillary thyroid cancer. TCRdb re-clonotyped the PCR reads through MiXCR. TCRdb's processing, not the authors' own work, is the source of the V and J calls. Counted here are 45,000 to 65,000 clones, roughly 22% occurring once; the ten biggest clones make up around 4%. Broader study findings: In blood and tumor, TCR beta diversity was reportedly significantly higher in malignant thyroid tumors than in benign nodules.

The source material was blood. The TCR comes from a female donor with papillary thyroid cancer or a benign thyroid nodule (not recorded which). Some clones in this sample may be carry-over from other donors' samples. J is TRBJ1-2 and V is TRBV28, with TRBD1 matching over 7 bases. CDR3 sequence (DNA): TGTGCCAGCAGTGGAGGGGGCAATGGCTACACCTTT. Its translation is CASSGGGNGYTF.